Below are 18 T cell receptor beta chains sequenced from a single sample in a study of PD-L1 blockade in urothelial cancer. Assay: immunoSEQ multiplex PCR; the TCRdb copy retains only in-frame clones and omits some. The sample shows more than 90,000 clones, around 93% of them seen only once. Time point denoted: peripheral blood 6 weeks after treatment start. Here the sequenced sample was PBMCs, taken around atezolizumab (anti-PD-L1) treatment. These receptors were taken from a man aged 55 to 70 with urothelial cancer.

The table lists this clone with a few counts. The gene calls are TRBV11-1 and TRBJ2-1; 9 bases match TRBD2. With V trimmed by 3 bases and J by 9 bases, 6 bases remained unmatched. There are 14 residues in the CDR3. Germline V CDR1 and CDR2: SGHAT, FQDESV (reference sequence). CDR3 nucleotide sequence: TGTGCCAGCAGCTTGGGACTAGCAGTTCCTGAGCAGTTCTTC. Translation: CASSLGLAVPEQFF.

The chain employs TRBV5-5 and TRBJ2-1; tentatively, D is TRBD2 (6 bases). Trimming pared 0 bases from V and 3 bases from J, leaving 7 bases between. This CDR3 is built from 14 residues. The V gene's germline CDR1 is SGHKS and CDR2 YYEKEE (reference sequence). CDR3 protein: CASSLGGDYNEQFF. CDR3 in DNA: TGTGCCAGCAGCTTGGGGGGGGACTACAATGAGCAGTTCTTC.

The chain joins TRBV7-9 to TRBJ2-7; D perhaps matches TRBD2 (6 bases). CDR1 and CDR2 (germline): SEHNR, FQNEAQ (reference sequence). The CDR3 is 17 residues long. The V end lost 2 bases, the J end lost 0 bases, and 17 bases lay between the germline ends. CDR3 residues: CASSLRQPMTSSYEQYF. The CDR3 DNA reads TGTGCCAGCAGCTTAAGACAGCCGATGACTAGCTCCTACGAGCAGTACTTC.

The rearrangement links TRBV6-5 to TRBJ2-2, with no clear D. This CDR3 is 12 amino acids long. Between the trimmed V and J ends, which lost 5 bases and 8 bases, there was a span of 9 bases. Looked up from germline, CDR1 is MNHEY and CDR2 is SVGAGI. In nucleotides, the CDR3 is TGTGCCAGCAGTGACTTCCTTGGGGAGCTGTTTTTT. The encoded protein is CASSDFLGELFF.

The chain employs TRBV2 and TRBJ2-2, with 7 bases aligning to TRBD2. The CDR3 is 15 residues long. Germline V gene lookup returns CDR1 SNHLY and CDR2 FYNNEI. V trimming: 9 bases; J trimming: 6 bases; junction bases outside the gene matches: 13. The CDR3 nucleotides are TGTGCCAGTAACGTGGTCGGGGGGACCGCCGGGGAGCTGTTTTTT. This codes for CASNVVGGTAGELFF.

This chain links TRBV7-3 with TRBJ2-1, with 9 positions matching TRBD2. The germline gives CDR1 SGHTA, CDR2 FQGTGA. The CDR3 extends over 15 amino acids. V gave up 5 bases and J gave up 4 bases; unmatched junction bases: 6. The CDR3 sequence: CASSISGGLYNEQFF. CDR3 DNA sequence: TGTGCCAGCAGCATTAGCGGGGGACTGTACAATGAGCAGTTCTTC. The variable domain in full, completed from reference TRBV7-3 and TRBJ2-1, reads GAGVSQTPSNKVTEKGKYVELRCDPISGHTALYWYRQSLGQGPEFLIYFQGTGAADDSGLPNDRFFAVRPEGSVSTLKIQRTERGDSAVYLCASSISGGLYNEQFFGPGTRLTVL.

The gene calls are TRBV21-1 and TRBJ1-5. TRBV21-1 is assigned pseudogene status. This CDR3 is built from 14 residues. For the CDR3, the DNA is TGTGCCAGAGGCTGCGCGGGGTCAGGTCAGCCCCAGCATTTT. Protein product: CARGCAGSGQPQHF.

The chain recombines TRBV6-5 with TRBJ2-7; no firm D call. CDR1 and CDR2 from the germline V gene are MNHEY and SVGAGI. The CDR3 length is 14 residues. V dropped 0 bases and J dropped 1 base, with 7 bases sitting between them. This chain's CDR3 is CASSYSAPSYEQYF. CDR3 nucleotides: TGTGCCAGCAGTTACTCGGCTCCATCCTACGAGCAGTACTTC.

V and J are TRBV30 and TRBJ2-5, with 8 positions matching TRBD2. V was clipped by 5 bases and J by 5 bases; unmatched bases: 13. This CDR3 region has 15 residues. The germline V gene has CDR1 GTSNPN and CDR2 SVGIG (reference sequence). The CDR3, as DNA: TGTGCCTGGGACACTACGGGAGGGCCGGGGGAGACCCAGTACTTC. Its translation: CAWDTTGGPGETQYF.

The rearrangement joins TRBV9 to TRBJ2-2; D possibly corresponds to TRBD1 (5 bases). The germline gives CDR1 SGDLS, CDR2 YYNGEE. V lost 4 bases and J lost 5, with 15 bases in between. The length of the CDR3 is 15 residues. CDR3 bases: TGTGCCAGCAGCCCCCTTAGGGGTTCGACCGGGGAGCTGTTTTTT. Translated, it gives CASSPLRGSTGELFF.

The rearrangement links TRBV18 to TRBJ2-1, with TRBD2 identical over 7 bases. Per germline, CDR1 KGHSH and CDR2 LQKENI. CDR3 length equals 15 residues. The ends lost 3 bases at V and 3 bases at J; junction bases unmatched: 5. CDR3 bases: TGTGCCAGCTCACCGACGGGCGGGAGCTACAATGAGCAGTTCTTC. It translates to CASSPTGGSYNEQFF.

The chain recombines TRBV6-6 with TRBJ2-3, with 8 bases matching TRBD1. The CDR3 length is 14 residues. CDR1 and CDR2 from the germline V gene are MNHNY and SVGAGI (reference sequence). The V gene end was trimmed by 6 bases and the J gene end by 6 bases; junction bases not matched to a gene: 8. CDR3 nucleotides: TGTGCCAGCAGAGGACAGGGTCAAATCGATACGCAGTATTTT. Its translation is CASRGQGQIDTQYF.

This chain uses TRBV10-1 with TRBJ2-1, with 10 bases aligning to TRBD2. From germline, CDR1 is WNHNN and CDR2 SYGVQD (reference sequence). The CDR3 contains 16 residues. Trimming at V came to 6 bases and at J to 6 bases, leaving 11 bases not matched to a gene. This CDR3 is CASSDGLAGAGNEQFF. CDR3 DNA sequence: TGCGCCAGCAGCGACGGGCTAGCGGGAGCGGGCAATGAGCAGTTCTTC.

The chain carries TRBV7-2 and TRBJ2-7; 12 bases align to TRBD2. Trimming removed 5 bases from V and 4 bases from J; junction bases left unmatched: 6. The germline CDR1 and CDR2 sequences are SGHTA and FQGNSA. The CDR3 sequence is 15 residues long. CDR3 in DNA: TGTGCCAGCAGCACCACCGGGACTAGCGGGTACGAGCAGTACTTC. It is translated as CASSTTGTSGYEQYF.

The J gene is TRBJ2-5, the V gene TRBV5-6, with 7 bases fitting TRBD1. The CDR3 loop spans 15 amino acids. Germline CDR1 reads SGHDT; CDR2 reads YYEEEE. The trim removed 4 bases at V and 8 bases at J, leaving 14 bases unmatched. The CDR3 here is CASSPGQHPGLTQYF. CDR3 DNA: TGTGCCAGCAGCCCGGGACAGCACCCGGGTCTTACCCAGTACTTC.

This clone was seen more than once but under ten times. This chain uses TRBV5-6 with TRBJ2-2, with TRBD2 matching over 10 bases. The CDR3 is 17 residues long. J was trimmed by 3 bases and V by 2 bases; bases with no gene match: 7. The germline V gene encodes CDR1 SGHDT and CDR2 YYEEEE. In DNA form, the CDR3 reads TGTGCCAGCAGCTTTGGGCTAGCGGGGGTGTACACCGGGGAGCTGTTTTTT. Its protein product is CASSFGLAGVYTGELFF.

The CDR3 is CASSLGQTGELFF. The CDR3 nucleotides are TGTGCCAGCAGCTTGGGACAGACCGGGGAGCTGTTTTTT. The chain recombines TRBV7-9 with TRBJ2-2; 7 positions match TRBD1. Germline loops: CDR1 SEHNR, CDR2 FQNEAQ (reference sequence). The CDR3 is 13 amino acids. Losses at the gene ends were 3 bases for V and 5 bases for J; bases not matched to a gene: 0.

The CDR3 loop is CASRETGYGYTF. In DNA form, the CDR3 reads TGTGCCAGCAGGGAGACAGGGTATGGCTACACCTTC. The chain uses TRBV6-1 and TRBJ1-2; 7 bases fit TRBD1. This CDR3 spans 12 amino acids. The V segment lost 6 bases and the J segment 5 bases; nucleotides outside the gene matches: 3. The V gene's germline CDR1 is MNHNS and CDR2 SASEGT.